Presented here are 15 T cell receptor beta chains from one specimen sequenced in a study of T cells in Graves' hyperthyroidism and ophthalmopathy. There were TCR beta CDR3 regions amplified from RNA transcripts. The TCR CDR3 was amplified in a first-round RT-PCR using the HTBI primer set. One entry per CDR3 protein results from TCRdb running MiXCR on the multiplex PCR reads. The sample consists of 250,000 to 300,000 distinct CDR3 sequences, less than 15% of them appearing once. The sample comprised blood. These receptors were collected from a woman in her thirties or forties with Graves' hyperthyroidism that later progressed to Graves' ophthalmopathy.

This clonotype showed up many times. V and J are TRBV27 and TRBJ2-1; D is undetermined. This CDR3 spans 14 amino acids. Trimming pared 3 bases from V and 9 bases from J, leaving 15 bases between. Germline lookup yields CDR1 MNHEY and CDR2 SMNVEV (reference sequence). The CDR3 spells CASSFLRLSTEQFF. CDR3 bases: TGTGCCAGCAGTTTCCTTCGCCTCAGCACTGAGCAGTTCTTC.

This clonotype has ten or more counts. The J gene is TRBJ2-3, the V gene TRBV28, with D possibly TRBD2 on 6 matching bases. V shed 6 bases and J shed 1 base, with 17 bases lying between them. CDR1 MDHEN and CDR2 SYDVKM come from the germline V gene. This CDR3 is built from 16 residues. In DNA, the CDR3 is TGTGCCAGCAGCTTTAGTTGGGGCGGGGGCACAGATACGCAGTATTTT. It is translated as CASSFSWGGGTDTQYF.

This clonotype was detected ten times or more. The rearrangement uses TRBV5-4 and TRBJ1-2; 10 bases align to TRBD1. V was pared by 0 bases and J by 7 bases, with 6 bases of the junction left unmatched. Germline CDR1 SGHNT, CDR2 YYREEE (reference sequence). The CDR3 runs to 15 residues. The CDR3: CASSLGDRGPSGYTF. The CDR3, as DNA: TGTGCCAGCAGCTTGGGGGACAGGGGTCCAAGTGGCTACACCTTC.

This clonotype was counted many times. The J gene is TRBJ1-5, the V gene TRBV2; a possible D gene is TRBD1 (5 bases). Looked up from germline, CDR1 is SNHLY and CDR2 is FYNNEI. The CDR3 spans 15 residues. V gave up 7 bases and J gave up 2 bases, with 15 bases separating them. CDR3 residues: CASTWGDIGNQPQHF. The CDR3 bases are TGTGCCAGCACGTGGGGGGATATCGGCAATCAGCCCCAGCATTTT.

There are many counts of this clonotype. This chain connects TRBV3-1 to TRBJ1-3; no clear D. The length of the CDR3 is 14 residues. The V end lost 4 bases, the J end lost 0 bases, and 7 bases lay between the germline ends. Per germline, CDR1 LGHDT and CDR2 YNNKEL (reference sequence). The CDR3 reads CASSPAGSGNTIYF. The CDR3 DNA reads TGTGCCAGCAGCCCGGCCGGCTCTGGAAACACCATATATTTT.

The sample holds a few counts of this clonotype. The chain combines TRBV28 with TRBJ1-1; D uncertain. CDR3 length equals 15 residues. V gave up 3 bases and J gave up 4 bases, with 15 bases separating them. Germline loops: CDR1 MDHEN, CDR2 SYDVKM. The DNA of the CDR3 is TGTGCCAGCAGTTTGGTGAGGGTTTTGGGCACTGAAGCTTTCTTT. Protein: CASSLVRVLGTEAFF.

The rearrangement joins TRBV4-1 to TRBJ2-2; tentatively, D is TRBD2 (5 bases). Germline V CDR1 and CDR2: MGHRA, YSYEKL. The CDR3 contains 16 residues. The V and J ends lost 2 bases and 3 bases respectively, with 13 bases between them. CDR3 protein: CASSQPRGRDTGELFF. The CDR3 bases are TGCGCCAGCAGCCAACCCCGGGGTCGGGACACCGGGGAGCTGTTTTTT.

This clonotype was seen repeatedly, ten times or more. This rearrangement joins TRBV6-1 to TRBJ2-3; D is unresolved. Trimming removed 7 bases at V and 3 bases at J, with 11 bases between. The germline V gene has CDR1 MNHNS and CDR2 SASEGT. There are 13 residues in the CDR3. The CDR3: CASTFLGTDTQYF. CDR3 DNA sequence: TGTGCCAGCACGTTCCTCGGGACAGATACGCAGTATTTT.

Many counts were recorded for this clonotype. This chain joins TRBV5-1 and TRBJ1-1; no clear D. Trimming took 0 bases from V and 2 from J, leaving 8 bases between them. Germline-derived CDR1 and CDR2 are SGHRS and YFSETQ. This CDR3 spans 14 amino acids. The CDR3 reads CASSLASTNTEAFF. DNA of the CDR3: TGCGCCAGCAGCTTGGCAAGTACTAACACTGAAGCTTTCTTT.

This clonotype was found many times. The V call is TRBV28, the J call TRBJ1-2; D possibly corresponds to TRBD1 (6 bases). The V gene lost 5 bases and the J gene lost 3 bases, with 7 bases spanning the gap. The CDR3 runs 12 residues. The germline V gene encodes CDR1 MDHEN and CDR2 SYDVKM. CDR3 region: CASSRGDYGYTF. The CDR3 nucleotides are TGTGCCAGCAGTAGGGGGGACTATGGCTACACCTTC.

The chain joins TRBV7-2 to TRBJ1-1; D perhaps matches TRBD1 (5 bases). From germline, CDR1 is SGHTA and CDR2 FQGNSA. The CDR3 is 14 residues long. V shed 5 bases and J shed 8 bases, with 18 bases lying between them. CDR3 region: CASSPDGGDPEAFF. The CDR3, as DNA: TGTGCCAGCAGCCCCGACGGGGGGGATCCCGAAGCTTTCTTT.

This clonotype was detected many times. This rearrangement joins TRBV30 to TRBJ1-3; D unresolved. In germline, CDR1 is GTSNPN, CDR2 SVGIG (reference sequence). V dropped 5 bases and J dropped 2 bases, with 16 bases sitting between them. CDR3 length: 15 amino acids. The CDR3 region is CAWSRESPAGNTIYF. The CDR3 DNA is TGTGCCTGGTCGAGGGAAAGTCCCGCTGGAAACACCATATATTTT.

As concerns this clonotype: This may come from a read error, since a much larger clone is one base off. The chain joins TRBV30 to TRBJ1-1; TRBD1 matches 8 bases. The CDR3 runs 13 residues. J was trimmed by 7 bases and V by 0 bases; bases with no gene match: 4. The germline gives CDR1 GTSNPN, CDR2 SVGIG (reference sequence). In DNA form, the CDR3 reads TGTGCCTGGAGTGTGAGACAGGGGTATGAAGCTTTCTTT. Protein product: CAWSVRQGYEAFF.

This clonotype was seen ten or more times. The chain is built from TRBV5-1 and TRBJ1-1; 10 nucleotides align to TRBD1. The germline gives CDR1 SGHRS, CDR2 YFSETQ. The CDR3 is made up of 16 amino acids. V was pared by 4 bases and J by 4 bases, with 10 bases of the junction left unmatched. The CDR3 DNA sequence: TGCGCCAGCAGCCCAATCCGGGACAGGGGTACCACTGAAGCTTTCTTT. It translates to CASSPIRDRGTTEAFF.

This clonotype has just a few counts. The chain links TRBV28 to TRBJ1-2; D is uncertain. V was cut by 3 bases and J by 6 bases, with 20 bases left in between. Germline-derived CDR1 and CDR2 are MDHEN and SYDVKM. The CDR3 has 16 residues. The CDR3 sequence: CASSFAANSLSHGYTF. In nucleotides, the CDR3 is TGTGCCAGCAGTTTTGCGGCGAATTCATTGAGTCATGGCTACACCTTC.